A single T cell receptor (beta chain) is shown here with its context. V trimming: 5 bases; J trimming: 9 bases; junction bases outside the gene matches: 4. This CDR3 has 14 amino acids. Germline V gene lookup returns CDR1 SGHKS and CDR2 YYEKEE (reference sequence). The sample comes from a study of blood T cell repertoires in COVID-19. This table comes from immunoSEQ multiplex PCR, and its TCRdb copy is limited to in-frame clones, with some not included. The sample has some 300,000 clones, about nine tenths seen once; the top ten hold roughly 2.3%. Sequencing was carried out using peripheral blood. The TCR sequence derives from a man aged 18 to 29 with active or convalescent COVID-19. The chain has TRBV5-5 and TRBJ1-6, with 11 bases aligning to TRBD1. CDR3 nucleotides: TGTGCCAGCAGGCCCGGGACAGGGGGTTCACCCCTCCACTTT. This sequence encodes CASRPGTGGSPLHF.